This record looks at one T cell receptor beta chain sequence and its context. This specimen comes from a study of blood T cell repertoires in COVID-19. Methods used by the authors: How many nucleated cells were present was estimated from reference gene primer amplification. Repertoires were generated with immunoSEQ multiplex PCR, while TCRdb's copy carries only in-frame clones and drops some. V, J and clone size are those of that table, while D and trimming were read from the DNA. The sample lists 250,000 or so clones, more than 85% occurring once. The CDR3 extends over 14 amino acids. Per germline, CDR1 LGHNA and CDR2 YNFKEQ. Trimming shortened V by 1 base and J by 5 bases, and 9 bases separated the two germline ends. Cohorts were assigned according to the clinical history that participants reported. Each recovered donor of Cohort 3 presented with two negative PCRs, clearance, or symptom resolution.

Sequences were obtained from PBMCs or T cells enriched from blood (not recorded which). The source is a woman in her forties or fifties who had recovered from COVID-19. The V call is TRBV4-2, the J call TRBJ1-5, with TRBD1 as a possible D gene (6 bases). CDR3 coding DNA: TGTGCCAGCAGCCAAGGACAGGCGTATCAGCCCCAGCATTTT. Translation: CASSQGQAYQPQHF.